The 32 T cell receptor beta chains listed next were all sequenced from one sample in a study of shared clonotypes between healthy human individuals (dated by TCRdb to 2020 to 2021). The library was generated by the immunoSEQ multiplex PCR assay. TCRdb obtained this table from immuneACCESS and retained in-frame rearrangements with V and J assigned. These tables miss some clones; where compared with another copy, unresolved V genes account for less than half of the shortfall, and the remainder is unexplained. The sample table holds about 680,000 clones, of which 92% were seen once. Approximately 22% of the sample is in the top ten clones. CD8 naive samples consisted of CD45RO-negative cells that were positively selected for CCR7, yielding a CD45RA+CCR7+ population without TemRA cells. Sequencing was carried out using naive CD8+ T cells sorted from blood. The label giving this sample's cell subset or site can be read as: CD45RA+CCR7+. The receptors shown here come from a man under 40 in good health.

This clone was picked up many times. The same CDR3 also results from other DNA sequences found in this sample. The CDR3 sequence is CASSDSGGGNEQFF. The CDR3 nucleotides read TGTGCCAGCAGTGACTCGGGAGGGGGCAATGAGCAGTTCTTC. V and J are TRBV6-4 and TRBJ2-1; a possible D gene is TRBD2 (7 bases). Trimming took off 0 bases at V and 6 bases at J, with 9 bases between the two ends. The CDR3 consists of 14 residues. Germline V CDR1 and CDR2: MRHNA, SNTAGT.

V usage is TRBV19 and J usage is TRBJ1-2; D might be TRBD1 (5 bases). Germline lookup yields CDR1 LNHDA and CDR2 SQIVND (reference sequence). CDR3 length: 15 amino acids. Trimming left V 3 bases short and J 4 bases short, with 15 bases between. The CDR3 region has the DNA TGTGCCAGTAGTATGGGTGCTGACAGCATCTATGGCTACACCTTC. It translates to CASSMGADSIYGYTF.

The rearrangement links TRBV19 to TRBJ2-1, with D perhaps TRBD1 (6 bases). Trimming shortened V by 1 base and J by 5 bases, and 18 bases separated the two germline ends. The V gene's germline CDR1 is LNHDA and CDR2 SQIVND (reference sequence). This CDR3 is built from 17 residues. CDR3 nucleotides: TGTGCCAGTAGTATAGTGGAGACAGGTGGGGTTAACAATGAGCAGTTCTTC. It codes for CASSIVETGGVNNEQFF.

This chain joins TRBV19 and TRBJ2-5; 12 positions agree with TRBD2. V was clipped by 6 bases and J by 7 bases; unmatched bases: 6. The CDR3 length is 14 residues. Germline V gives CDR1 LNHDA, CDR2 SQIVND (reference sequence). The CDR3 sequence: CASSMASGRGTQYF. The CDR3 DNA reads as TGTGCCAGTAGCATGGCTAGCGGGAGGGGGACCCAGTACTTC.

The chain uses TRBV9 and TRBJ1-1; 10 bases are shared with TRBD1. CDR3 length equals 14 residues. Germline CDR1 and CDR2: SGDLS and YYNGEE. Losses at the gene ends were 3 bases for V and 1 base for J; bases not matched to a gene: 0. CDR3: CASSGTGGNTEAFF. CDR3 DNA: TGTGCCAGCAGCGGGACAGGGGGGAACACTGAAGCTTTCTTT.

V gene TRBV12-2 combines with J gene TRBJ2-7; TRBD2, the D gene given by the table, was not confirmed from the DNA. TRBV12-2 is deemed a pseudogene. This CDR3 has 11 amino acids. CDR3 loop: CASRSRDEQYF. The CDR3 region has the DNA TGTGCAAGTCGCTCCCGGGACGAGCAGTACTTC.

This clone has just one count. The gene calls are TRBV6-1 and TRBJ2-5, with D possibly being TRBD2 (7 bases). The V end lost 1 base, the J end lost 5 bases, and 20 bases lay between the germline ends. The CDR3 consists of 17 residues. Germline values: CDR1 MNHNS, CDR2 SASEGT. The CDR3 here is CASSEGYGGLHEETQYF. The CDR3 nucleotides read TGTGCCAGCAGTGAAGGTTACGGGGGGCTACACGAGGAGACCCAGTACTTC.

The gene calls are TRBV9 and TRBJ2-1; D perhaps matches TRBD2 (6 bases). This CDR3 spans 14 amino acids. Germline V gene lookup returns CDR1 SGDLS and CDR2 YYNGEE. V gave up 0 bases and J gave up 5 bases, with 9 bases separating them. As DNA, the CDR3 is TGTGCCAGCAGCGTAGACGGAGGGAACAATGAGCAGTTCTTC. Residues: CASSVDGGNNEQFF. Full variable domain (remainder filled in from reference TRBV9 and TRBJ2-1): DSGVTQTPKHLITATGQRVTLRCSPRSGDLSVYWYQQSLDQGLQFLIQYYNGEERAKGNILERFSAQQFPDLHSELNLSSLELGDSALYFCASSVDGGNNEQFFGPGTRLTVL.

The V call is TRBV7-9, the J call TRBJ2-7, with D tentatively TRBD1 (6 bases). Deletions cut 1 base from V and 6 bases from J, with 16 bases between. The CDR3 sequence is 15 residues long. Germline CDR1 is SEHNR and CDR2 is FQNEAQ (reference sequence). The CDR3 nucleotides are TGTGCCAGCAGCTTAGTACTCGGCAACAGGGCCGAGCAGTACTTC. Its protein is CASSLVLGNRAEQYF.

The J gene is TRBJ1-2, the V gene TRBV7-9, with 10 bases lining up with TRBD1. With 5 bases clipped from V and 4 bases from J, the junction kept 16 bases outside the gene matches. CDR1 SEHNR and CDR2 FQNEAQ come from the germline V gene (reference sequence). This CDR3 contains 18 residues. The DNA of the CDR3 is TGTGCCAGCAGCCCTCCTCCGACTATGACAGGGGGCGCCTATGGCTACACCTTC. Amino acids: CASSPPPTMTGGAYGYTF. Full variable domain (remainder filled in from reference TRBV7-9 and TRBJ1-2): DTGVSQNPRHKITKRGQNVTFRCDPISEHNRLYWYRQTLGQGPEFLTYFQNEAQLEKSRLLSDRFSAERPKGSFSTLEIQRTEQGDSAMYLCASSPPPTMTGGAYGYTFGSGTRLTVV.

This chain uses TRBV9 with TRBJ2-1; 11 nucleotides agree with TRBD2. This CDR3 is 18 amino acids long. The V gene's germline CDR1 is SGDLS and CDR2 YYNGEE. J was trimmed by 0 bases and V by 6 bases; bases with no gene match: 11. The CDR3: CASNAPGLAESSYNEQFF. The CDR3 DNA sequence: TGTGCCAGCAACGCGCCGGGACTAGCGGAGAGCTCCTACAATGAGCAGTTCTTC.

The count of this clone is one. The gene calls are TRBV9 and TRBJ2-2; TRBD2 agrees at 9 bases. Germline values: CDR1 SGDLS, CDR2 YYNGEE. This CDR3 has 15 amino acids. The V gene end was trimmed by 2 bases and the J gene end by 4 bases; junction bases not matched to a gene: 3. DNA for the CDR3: TGTGCCAGCAGCGTTAGCGGGAGTTCCACCGGGGAGCTGTTTTTT. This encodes CASSVSGSSTGELFF.

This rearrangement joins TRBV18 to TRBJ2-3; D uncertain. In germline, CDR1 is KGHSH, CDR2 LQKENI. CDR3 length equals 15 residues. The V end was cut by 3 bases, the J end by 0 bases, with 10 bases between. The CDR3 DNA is TGTGCCAGCTCACCCCCGGACCATAGCACAGATACGCAGTATTTT. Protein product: CASSPPDHSTDTQYF.

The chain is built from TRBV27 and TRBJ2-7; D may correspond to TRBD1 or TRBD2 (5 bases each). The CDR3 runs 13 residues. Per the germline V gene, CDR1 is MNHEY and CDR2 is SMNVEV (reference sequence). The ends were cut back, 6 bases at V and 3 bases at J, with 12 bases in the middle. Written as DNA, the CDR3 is TGTGCCAGCAGGCCGGGACCATTCTACGAGCAGTACTTC. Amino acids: CASRPGPFYEQYF.

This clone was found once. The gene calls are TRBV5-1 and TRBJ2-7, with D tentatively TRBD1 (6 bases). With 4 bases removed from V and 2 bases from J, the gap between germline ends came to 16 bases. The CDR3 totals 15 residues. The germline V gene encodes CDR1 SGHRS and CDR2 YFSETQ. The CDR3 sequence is CASSLGAQGTYEQYF. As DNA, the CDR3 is TGCGCCAGCAGCCTGGGGGCCCAGGGGACCTACGAGCAGTACTTC.

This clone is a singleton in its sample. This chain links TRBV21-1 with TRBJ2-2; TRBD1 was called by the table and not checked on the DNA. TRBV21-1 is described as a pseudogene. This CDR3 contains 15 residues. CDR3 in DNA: TGTGCCAGCAGCAACCTGGACAGGAACACCGGGGAGCTGTTTTTT. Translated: CASSNLDRNTGELFF.

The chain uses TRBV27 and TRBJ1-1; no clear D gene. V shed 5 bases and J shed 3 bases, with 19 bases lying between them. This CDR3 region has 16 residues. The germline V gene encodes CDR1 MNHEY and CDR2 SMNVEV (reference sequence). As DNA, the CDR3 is TGTGCCAGCAGTCCACCCCCGGGGAGGAAGGACACTGAAGCTTTCTTT. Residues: CASSPPPGRKDTEAFF.

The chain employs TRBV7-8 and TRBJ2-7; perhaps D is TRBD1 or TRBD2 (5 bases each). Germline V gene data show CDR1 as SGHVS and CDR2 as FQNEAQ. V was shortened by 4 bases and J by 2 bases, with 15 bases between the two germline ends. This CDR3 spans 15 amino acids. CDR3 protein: CASSSRDGNTYEQYF. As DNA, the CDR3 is TGTGCCAGCAGCTCCAGGGACGGCAACACCTACGAGCAGTACTTC.

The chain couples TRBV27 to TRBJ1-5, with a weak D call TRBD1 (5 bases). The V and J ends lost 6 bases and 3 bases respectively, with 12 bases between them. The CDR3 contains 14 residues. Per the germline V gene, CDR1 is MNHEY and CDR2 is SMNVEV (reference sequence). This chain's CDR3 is CASSVGDPNQPQHF. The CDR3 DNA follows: TGTGCCAGCAGCGTCGGGGACCCCAATCAGCCCCAGCATTTT.

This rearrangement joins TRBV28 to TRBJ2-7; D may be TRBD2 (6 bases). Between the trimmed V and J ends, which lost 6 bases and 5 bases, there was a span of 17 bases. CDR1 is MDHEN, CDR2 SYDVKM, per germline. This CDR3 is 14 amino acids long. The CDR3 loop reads CASSRRDFSDEQYF. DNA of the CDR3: TGTGCCAGCAGCCGCCGGGACTTCTCGGACGAGCAGTACTTC.

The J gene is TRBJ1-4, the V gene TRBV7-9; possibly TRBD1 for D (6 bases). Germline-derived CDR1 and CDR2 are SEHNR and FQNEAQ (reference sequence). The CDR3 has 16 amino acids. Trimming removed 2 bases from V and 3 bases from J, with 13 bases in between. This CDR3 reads CASSLKQGKANEKLFF. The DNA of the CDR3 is TGTGCCAGCAGCTTAAAACAGGGAAAGGCTAATGAAAAACTGTTTTTT.

The CDR3 nucleotides are TGTGCCAGCAGTTCGACAGGGGGCGTTCAGCCCCAGCATTTT. This sequence encodes CASSSTGGVQPQHF. V gene TRBV27 combines with J gene TRBJ1-5; 10 bases map to TRBD1. The CDR3 is 14 amino acids. Per the germline V gene, CDR1 is MNHEY and CDR2 is SMNVEV (reference sequence). The ends lost 4 bases at V and 6 bases at J; junction bases unmatched: 3.

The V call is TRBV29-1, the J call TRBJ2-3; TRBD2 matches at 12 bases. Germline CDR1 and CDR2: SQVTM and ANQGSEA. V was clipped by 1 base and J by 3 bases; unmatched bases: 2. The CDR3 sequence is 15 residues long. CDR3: CSVEGLAGVTDTQYF. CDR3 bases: TGCAGCGTTGAAGGACTAGCGGGAGTAACAGATACGCAGTATTTT.

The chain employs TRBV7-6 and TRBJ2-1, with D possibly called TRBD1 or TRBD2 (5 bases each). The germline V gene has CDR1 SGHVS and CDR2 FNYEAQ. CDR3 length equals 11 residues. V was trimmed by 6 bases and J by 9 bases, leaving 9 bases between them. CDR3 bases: TGTGCCAGCAGGGCCGGGACTGAGCAGTTCTTC. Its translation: CASRAGTEQFF. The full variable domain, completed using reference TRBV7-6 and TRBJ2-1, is GAGVSQSPRYKVTKRGQDVALRCDPISGHVSLYWYRQALGQGPEFLTYFNYEAQQDKSGLPNDRFSAERPEGSISTLTIQRTEQRDSAMYRCASRAGTEQFFGPGTRLTVL.

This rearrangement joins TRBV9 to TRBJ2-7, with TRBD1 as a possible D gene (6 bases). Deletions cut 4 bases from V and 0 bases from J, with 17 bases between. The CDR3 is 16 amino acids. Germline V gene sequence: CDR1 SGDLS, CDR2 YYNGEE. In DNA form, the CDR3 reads TGTGCCAGCAGCCCTCAGGACAGTAGACACTCCTACGAGCAGTACTTC. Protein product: CASSPQDSRHSYEQYF.

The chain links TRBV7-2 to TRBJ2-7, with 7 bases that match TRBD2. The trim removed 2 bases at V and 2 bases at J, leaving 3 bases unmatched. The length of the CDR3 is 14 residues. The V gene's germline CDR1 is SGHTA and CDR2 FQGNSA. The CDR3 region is CASSLREGPYEQYF. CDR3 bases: TGTGCCAGCAGCTTAAGGGAGGGCCCCTACGAGCAGTACTTC.

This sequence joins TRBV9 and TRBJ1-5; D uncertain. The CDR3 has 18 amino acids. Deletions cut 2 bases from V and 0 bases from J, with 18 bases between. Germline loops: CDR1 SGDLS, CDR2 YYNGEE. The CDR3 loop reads CASSVSPNWTDSNQPQHF. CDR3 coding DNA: TGTGCCAGCAGCGTGAGTCCCAATTGGACGGATAGCAATCAGCCCCAGCATTTT. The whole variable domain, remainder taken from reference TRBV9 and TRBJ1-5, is DSGVTQTPKHLITATGQRVTLRCSPRSGDLSVYWYQQSLDQGLQFLIQYYNGEERAKGNILERFSAQQFPDLHSELNLSSLELGDSALYFCASSVSPNWTDSNQPQHFGDGTRLSIL.

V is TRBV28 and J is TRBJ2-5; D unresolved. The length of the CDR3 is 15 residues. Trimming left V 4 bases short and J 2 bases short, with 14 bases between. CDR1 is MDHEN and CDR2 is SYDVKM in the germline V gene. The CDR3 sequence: CASSSGRTWQETQYF. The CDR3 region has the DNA TGTGCCAGCAGTTCGGGTAGGACGTGGCAAGAGACCCAGTACTTC.

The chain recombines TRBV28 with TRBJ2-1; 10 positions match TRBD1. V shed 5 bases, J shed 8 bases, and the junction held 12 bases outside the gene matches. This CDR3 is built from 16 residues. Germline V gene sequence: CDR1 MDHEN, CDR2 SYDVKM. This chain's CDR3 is CASSPVWDRGEYEQFF. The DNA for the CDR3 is TGTGCCAGCAGTCCAGTCTGGGACAGGGGAGAATATGAGCAGTTCTTC.

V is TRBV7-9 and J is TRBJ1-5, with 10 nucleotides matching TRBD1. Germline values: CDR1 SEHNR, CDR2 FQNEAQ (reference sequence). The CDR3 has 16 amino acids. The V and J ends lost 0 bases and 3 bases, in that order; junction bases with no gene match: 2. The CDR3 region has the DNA TGTGCCAGCAGCTTAGCCGGGACAGGGGTCAATCAGCCCCAGCATTTT. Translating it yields CASSLAGTGVNQPQHF. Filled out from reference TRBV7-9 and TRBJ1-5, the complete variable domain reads DTGVSQNPRHKITKRGQNVTFRCDPISEHNRLYWYRQTLGQGPEFLTYFQNEAQLEKSRLLSDRFSAERPKGSFSTLEIQRTEQGDSAMYLCASSLAGTGVNQPQHFGDGTRLSIL.

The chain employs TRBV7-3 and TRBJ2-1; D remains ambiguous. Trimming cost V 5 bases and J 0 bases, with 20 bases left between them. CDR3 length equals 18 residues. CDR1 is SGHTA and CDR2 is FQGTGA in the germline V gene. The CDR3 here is CASSHPYGALSSYNEQFF. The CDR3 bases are TGTGCCAGCAGCCACCCCTATGGTGCGTTGAGCTCCTACAATGAGCAGTTCTTC.

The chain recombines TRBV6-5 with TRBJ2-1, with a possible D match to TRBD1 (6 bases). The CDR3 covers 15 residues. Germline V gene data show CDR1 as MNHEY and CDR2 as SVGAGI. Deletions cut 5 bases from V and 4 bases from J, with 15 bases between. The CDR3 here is CASSPQTGSYNEQFF. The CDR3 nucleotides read TGTGCCAGCAGTCCCCAGACAGGCTCTTACAATGAGCAGTTCTTC.